The clone carrying this T cell receptor beta chain has a handful of counts. Its antigen is not known. This sample was taken from a study of beta chain features in type 1 diabetes. The study's findings and limits: Moderate yet significant TCRB CDR3 shortening was seen in Type 1 diabetes patients in all four CD4+ subsets.

Isolation of CD4+ naive, central memory, regulatory and stem cell-like memory cells was achieved by sorting via CD45RO/CCR7/CD25/CD127/CD95/CD27. The CDR3 runs to 13 residues. The V gene end was trimmed by 10 bases and the J gene end by 0 bases; junction bases not matched to a gene: 4. Germline V CDR1 and CDR2: MDHEN, SYDVKM. The entirety of the isolated RNA underwent reverse transcription, so expressed TCRB transcripts were sequenced. Assay: immunoSEQ multiplex PCR; the TCRdb copy retains only in-frame clones and omits some. The table shows around 310,000 clones, with 13% occurring only once. This sequence originates from a woman aged 18-29 years with type 1 diabetes. This rearrangement joins TRBV28 to TRBJ2-3; TRBD2 aligns across 7 bases. Sequencing input: naive CD4+ T cells from blood. Here the CDR3 DNA reads TGTGCCACCCATAGCGGGAGCACAGATACGCAGTATTTT. It translates to CATHSGSTDTQYF.